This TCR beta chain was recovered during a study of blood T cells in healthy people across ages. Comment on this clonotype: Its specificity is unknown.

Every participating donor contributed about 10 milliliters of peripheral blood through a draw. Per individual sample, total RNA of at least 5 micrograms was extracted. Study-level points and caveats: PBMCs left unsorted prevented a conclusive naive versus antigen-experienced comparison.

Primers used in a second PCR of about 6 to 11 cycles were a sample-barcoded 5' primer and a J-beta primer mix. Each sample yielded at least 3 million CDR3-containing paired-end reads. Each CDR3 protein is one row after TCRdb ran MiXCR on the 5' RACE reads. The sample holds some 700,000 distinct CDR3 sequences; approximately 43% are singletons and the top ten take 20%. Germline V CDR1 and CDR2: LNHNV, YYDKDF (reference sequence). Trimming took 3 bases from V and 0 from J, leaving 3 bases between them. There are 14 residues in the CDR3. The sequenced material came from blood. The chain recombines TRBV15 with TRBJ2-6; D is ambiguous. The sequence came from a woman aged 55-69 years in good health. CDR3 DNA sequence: TGTGCCACCAGCAGGGGCTCTGGGGCCAACGTCCTGACTTTC. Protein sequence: CATSRGSGANVLTF.